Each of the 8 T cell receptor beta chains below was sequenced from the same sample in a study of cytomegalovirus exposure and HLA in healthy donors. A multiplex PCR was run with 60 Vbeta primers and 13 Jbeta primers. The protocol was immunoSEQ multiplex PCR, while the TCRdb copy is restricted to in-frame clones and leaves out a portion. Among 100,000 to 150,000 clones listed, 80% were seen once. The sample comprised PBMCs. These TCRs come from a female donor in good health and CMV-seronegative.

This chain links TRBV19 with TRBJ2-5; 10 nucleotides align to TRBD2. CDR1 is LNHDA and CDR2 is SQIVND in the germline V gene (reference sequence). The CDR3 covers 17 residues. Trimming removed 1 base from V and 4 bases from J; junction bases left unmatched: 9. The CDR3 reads CASSIGSSGGGGETQYF. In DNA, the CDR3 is TGTGCCAGTAGTATAGGATCTAGCGGGGGCGGAGGAGAGACCCAGTACTTC.

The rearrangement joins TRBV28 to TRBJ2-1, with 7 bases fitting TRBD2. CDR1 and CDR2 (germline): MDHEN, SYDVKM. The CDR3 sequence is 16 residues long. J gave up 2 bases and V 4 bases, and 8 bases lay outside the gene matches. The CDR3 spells CASSSPASGPYNEQFF. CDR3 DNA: TGTGCCAGCAGTTCCCCAGCTAGCGGACCCTACAATGAGCAGTTCTTC.

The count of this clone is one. The CDR3: CASTPRGTSYNEQFF. In DNA, the CDR3 is TGTGCCAGCACGCCCCGGGGTACCAGCTACAATGAGCAGTTCTTC. This chain uses TRBV27 with TRBJ2-1, with D maybe TRBD2 (5 bases). V lost 7 bases, J lost 3 bases, and 16 bases lay in between. The CDR3 sequence is 15 residues long. Germline V lookup: CDR1 MNHEY, CDR2 SMNVEV (reference sequence).

The CDR3 protein is CASRTSYEQFF. In nucleotides, the CDR3 is TGTGCCAGCAGGACTAGCTACGAGCAGTTCTTC. This rearrangement joins TRBV28 to TRBJ2-1; 7 positions match TRBD2. This CDR3 region has 11 residues. Germline trimming cut 6 bases from V and 10 bases from J; bases unmatched to any gene: 3. From germline, CDR1 is MDHEN and CDR2 SYDVKM.

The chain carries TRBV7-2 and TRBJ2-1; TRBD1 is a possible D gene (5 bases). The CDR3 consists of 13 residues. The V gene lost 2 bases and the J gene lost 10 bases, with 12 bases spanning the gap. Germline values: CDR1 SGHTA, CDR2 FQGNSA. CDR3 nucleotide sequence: TGTGCCAGCAGCTTAAGGGGCCCTAGGGAGCAGTTCTTC. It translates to CASSLRGPREQFF.

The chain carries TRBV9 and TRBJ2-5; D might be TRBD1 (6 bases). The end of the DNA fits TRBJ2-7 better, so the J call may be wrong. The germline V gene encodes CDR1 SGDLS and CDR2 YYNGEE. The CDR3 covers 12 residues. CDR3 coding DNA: TGTGCCAGCAGCGTAGTAGGGGGCGAGCAGTACTTC. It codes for CASSVVGGEQYF.

The CDR3 nucleotides are TGTGCCAGCAGCCCTAATGCGGGGTTTGGGTCTTCAGATACGCAGTATTTT. This translates into CASSPNAGFGSSDTQYF. The V and J genes are TRBV2 and TRBJ2-3; tentatively, D is TRBD2 (6 bases). Germline-derived CDR1 and CDR2 are SNHLY and FYNNEI. Between the trimmed V and J ends, which lost 6 bases and 4 bases, there was a span of 23 bases. This CDR3 has 17 residues.

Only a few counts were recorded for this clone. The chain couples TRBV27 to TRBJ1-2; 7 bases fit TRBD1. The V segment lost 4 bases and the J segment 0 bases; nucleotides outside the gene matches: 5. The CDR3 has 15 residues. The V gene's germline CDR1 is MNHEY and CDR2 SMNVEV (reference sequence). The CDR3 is CASSSQTGTNYGYTF. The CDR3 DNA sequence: TGTGCCAGCAGTTCCCAGACAGGGACTAACTATGGCTACACCTTC.